This T cell receptor beta chain was found in a study of cytomegalovirus exposure and HLA in healthy donors. The CDR3 runs 15 residues. The V gene end was trimmed by 3 bases and the J gene end by 7 bases; junction bases not matched to a gene: 3. Germline assignment: CDR1 SEHNR and CDR2 FQNEAQ (reference sequence). This PCR relied on a set of 60 Vbeta primers and 13 Jbeta primers. In the authors' methods: In a later analysis, 75 million to 95 million unique TCR beta chains included roughly 11 million shared by two or more donors. Libraries were prepared by immunoSEQ multiplex PCR; TCRdb keeps only in-frame clonotypes and omits some of them. V and J calls and clone size are those listed in that table; D and trimming were worked out from the DNA. Of over 150,000 clones in the sample, roughly 80% were seen once.

The V gene is TRBV7-9, the J gene TRBJ2-1, with 13 nucleotides matching TRBD2. Sequencing input: PBMCs. The clonotype originates from a male donor in good health and CMV-seropositive. The DNA for the CDR3 is TGTGCCAGCAGCTTGGGACTAGCGGGAAGTAATGAGCAGTTCTTC. Protein product: CASSLGLAGSNEQFF.